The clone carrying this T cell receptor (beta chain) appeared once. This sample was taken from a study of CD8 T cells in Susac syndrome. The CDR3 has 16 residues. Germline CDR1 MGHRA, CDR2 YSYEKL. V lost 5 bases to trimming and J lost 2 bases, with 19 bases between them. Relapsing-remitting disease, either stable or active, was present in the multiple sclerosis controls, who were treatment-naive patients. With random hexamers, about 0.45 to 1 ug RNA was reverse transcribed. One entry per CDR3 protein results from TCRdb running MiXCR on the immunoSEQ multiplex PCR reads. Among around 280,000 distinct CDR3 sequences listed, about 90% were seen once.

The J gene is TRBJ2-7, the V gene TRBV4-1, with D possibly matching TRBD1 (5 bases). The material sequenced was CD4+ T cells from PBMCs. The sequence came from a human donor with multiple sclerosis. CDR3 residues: CASSKGVFTGAYEQYF. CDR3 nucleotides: TGCGCCAGCAGCAAAGGGGTATTCACCGGTGCCTACGAGCAGTACTTC.